This T cell receptor beta chain was observed in a study of CD8+ T cells in alopecia areata. Trimming removed 8 bases from V and 0 bases from J, with 8 bases in between. The CDR3 is 12 amino acids. In germline, CDR1 is WNHNN, CDR2 SYGVQD (reference sequence). RNA extraction and reverse transcription yielded cDNA as sequencing template. Assay used: immunoSEQ multiplex PCR; TCRdb lists only in-frame clones, some missing. The sample carries about 160,000 clones, about 90% recorded once. The sequence was collected from a human donor with alopecia areata. Sequenced material: CD8+ T cells sorted from blood, taken at week 0. The chain joins TRBV10-1 to TRBJ2-7; maybe TRBD2 (5 bases). CDR3 nucleotide sequence: TGCGCCAGCGGGGAGTCCTCCTACGAGCAGTACTTC. Translation: CASGESSYEQYF.